The 7 T cell receptor beta chains in this list originate from one sample, sequenced in a study of cytomegalovirus exposure and HLA in healthy donors. In the PCR, 60 Vbeta and 13 Jbeta primers were used. Method: immunoSEQ multiplex PCR; TCRdb's copy keeps in-frame clones and lacks some. The sample records some 90,000 clones, roughly 70% being singletons. Sequencing was carried out using PBMCs. These receptors came from a man between 35 and 55 years old in good health and CMV-seronegative.

This clone was recorded a few times. V is TRBV7-3 and J is TRBJ1-2; the D is unclear. The V gene lost 8 bases and the J gene lost 7 bases, with 8 bases spanning the gap. Germline CDR1 is SGHTA and CDR2 is FQGTGA. CDR3 length equals 10 residues. CDR3 amino acids: CASLACGYTF. CDR3 bases: TGTGCCAGCCTAGCCTGTGGCTACACCTTC.

This clone was recorded once. The chain employs TRBV6-5 and TRBJ1-1; no firm D call. V lost 6 bases to trimming and J lost 4 bases, with 15 bases between them. The CDR3 totals 14 residues. The germline V gene encodes CDR1 MNHEY and CDR2 SVGAGI. CDR3 residues: CASRRYPGSTEAFF. CDR3 DNA: TGTGCCAGCAGGCGATACCCGGGAAGCACTGAAGCTTTCTTT.

The V call is TRBV7-7, the J call TRBJ2-5, with 9 bases lining up with TRBD1. V dropped 5 bases and J dropped 1; count of bases not matched to a gene: 8. The CDR3 extends over 16 amino acids. CDR1 and CDR2 (germline): SSHAT, FNYEAQ (reference sequence). CDR3 sequence (DNA): TGTGCCAGCAGCCCGCGGGACAGGGTGGCCCAAGAGACCCAGTACTTC. It yields the protein CASSPRDRVAQETQYF. Combining the CDR3 with reference TRBV7-7 and TRBJ2-5 gives the whole variable domain GAGVSQSPRYKVTKRGQDVTLRCDPISSHATLYWYQQALGQGPEFLTYFNYEAQPDKSGLPSDRFSAERPEGSISTLTIQRTEQRDSAMYRCASSPRDRVAQETQYFGPGTRLLVL.

This clone was detected only a few times. The chain joins TRBV5-6 to TRBJ2-7; 11 positions agree with TRBD2. From germline, CDR1 is SGHDT and CDR2 YYEEEE. The CDR3 has 16 amino acids. The junction had 4 bases not matched to a gene; V was cut back by 2 bases and J by 0 bases. The CDR3 DNA sequence: TGTGCCAGCAGCTTTATTAGCGGGGGGGGCTCCTACGAGCAGTACTTC. It translates to CASSFISGGGSYEQYF.

This sequence joins TRBV30 and TRBJ2-5; TRBD2 matches 9 bases. The junction had 12 bases not matched to a gene; V was cut back by 2 bases and J by 5 bases. The CDR3 is 16 amino acids. Germline CDR1 reads GTSNPN; CDR2 reads SVGIG (reference sequence). CDR3 DNA sequence: TGTGCCTGGAGTTACTTAGCGGGGGCGACGCGGGAGACCCAGTACTTC. Protein product: CAWSYLAGATRETQYF.

The rearrangement joins TRBV25-1 to TRBJ2-5; a weak D match, TRBD2 (6 bases). This CDR3 region has 14 residues. CDR1 and CDR2 (germline): MGHDK, SYGVNS. Trimming shortened V by 7 bases and J by 11 bases, and 23 bases separated the two germline ends. The CDR3 DNA follows: TGTGCCAGCAAATGGGGACTGACGGAGGGAGAGCAGTACTTC. It yields the protein CASKWGLTEGEQYF.

The chain joins TRBV7-8 to TRBJ2-2, with TRBD1 identical over 8 bases. The V gene end was trimmed by 6 bases and the J gene end by 7 bases; junction bases not matched to a gene: 10. The CDR3 spans 15 residues. Looked up from germline, CDR1 is SGHVS and CDR2 is FQNEAQ. The CDR3 sequence: CASRRDRLLGGELFF. The DNA of the CDR3 is TGTGCCAGCAGACGGGACAGGCTCTTGGGCGGGGAGCTGTTTTTT.